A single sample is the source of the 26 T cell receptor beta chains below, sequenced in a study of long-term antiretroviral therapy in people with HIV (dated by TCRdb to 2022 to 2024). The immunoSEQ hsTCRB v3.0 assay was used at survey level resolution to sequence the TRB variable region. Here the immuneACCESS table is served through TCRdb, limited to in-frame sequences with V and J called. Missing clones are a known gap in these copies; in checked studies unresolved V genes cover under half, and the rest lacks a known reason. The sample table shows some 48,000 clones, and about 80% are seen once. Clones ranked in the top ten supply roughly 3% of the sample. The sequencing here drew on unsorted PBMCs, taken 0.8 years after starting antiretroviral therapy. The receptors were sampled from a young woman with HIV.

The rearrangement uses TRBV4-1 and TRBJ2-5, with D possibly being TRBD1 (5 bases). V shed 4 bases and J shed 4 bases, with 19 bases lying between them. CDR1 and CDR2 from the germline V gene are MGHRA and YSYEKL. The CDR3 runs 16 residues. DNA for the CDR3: TGCGCCAGCAGCCCGAGGCCAGTAACAGGCGGAGAGACCCAGTACTTC. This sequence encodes CASSPRPVTGGETQYF.

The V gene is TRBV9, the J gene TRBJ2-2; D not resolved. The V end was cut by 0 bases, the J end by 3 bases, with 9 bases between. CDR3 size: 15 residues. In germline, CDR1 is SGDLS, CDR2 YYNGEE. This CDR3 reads CASSVASGHTGELFF. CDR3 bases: TGTGCCAGCAGCGTAGCGTCTGGTCACACCGGGGAGCTGTTTTTT.

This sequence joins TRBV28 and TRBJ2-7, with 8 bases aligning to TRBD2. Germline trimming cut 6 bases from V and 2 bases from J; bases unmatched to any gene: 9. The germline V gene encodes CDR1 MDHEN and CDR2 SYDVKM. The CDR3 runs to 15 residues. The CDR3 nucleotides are TGTGCCAGCAGAGGCCCGCGCGGGAGGACCTACGAGCAGTACTTC. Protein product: CASRGPRGRTYEQYF.

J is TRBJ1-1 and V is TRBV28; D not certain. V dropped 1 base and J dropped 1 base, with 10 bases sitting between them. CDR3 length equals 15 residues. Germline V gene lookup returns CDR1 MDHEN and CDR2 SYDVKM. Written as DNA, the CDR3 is TGTGCCAGCAGTTTATTGGAGGGCGGGAACACTGAAGCTTTCTTT. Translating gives CASSLLEGGNTEAFF.

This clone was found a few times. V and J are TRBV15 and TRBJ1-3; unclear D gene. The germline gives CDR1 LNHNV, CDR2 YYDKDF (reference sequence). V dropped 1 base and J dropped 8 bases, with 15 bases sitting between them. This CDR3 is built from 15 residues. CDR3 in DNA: TGTGCCACCAGCAGAGGTGGACTGGAGTTGGACACCATATATTTT. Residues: CATSRGGLELDTIYF. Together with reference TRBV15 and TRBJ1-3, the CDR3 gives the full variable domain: DAMVIQNPRYQVTQFGKPVTLSCSQTLNHNVMYWYQQKSSQAPKLLFHYYDKDFNNEADTPDNFQSRRPNTSFCFLDIRSPGLGDTAMYLCATSRGGLELDTIYFGEGSWLTVV.

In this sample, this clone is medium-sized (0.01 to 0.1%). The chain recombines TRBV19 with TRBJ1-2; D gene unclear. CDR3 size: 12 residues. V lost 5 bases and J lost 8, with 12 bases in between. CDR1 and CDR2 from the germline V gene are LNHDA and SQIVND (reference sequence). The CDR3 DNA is TGTGCCAGTAGTCCGGGGTCTTGGGGCTACACCTTC. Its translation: CASSPGSWGYTF. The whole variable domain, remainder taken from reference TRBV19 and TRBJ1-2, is DGGITQSPKYLFRKEGQNVTLSCEQNLNHDAMYWYRQDPGQGLRLIYYSQIVNDFQKGDIAEGYSVSREKKESFPLTVTSAQKNPTAFYLCASSPGSWGYTFGSGTRLTVV.

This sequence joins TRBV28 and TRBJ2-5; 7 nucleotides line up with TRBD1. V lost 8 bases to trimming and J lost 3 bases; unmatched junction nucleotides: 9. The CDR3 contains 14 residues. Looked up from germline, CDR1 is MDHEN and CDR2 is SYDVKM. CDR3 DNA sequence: TGTGCCAGCTATCCACAGGGGAGTGAAGAGACCCAGTACTTC. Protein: CASYPQGSEETQYF.

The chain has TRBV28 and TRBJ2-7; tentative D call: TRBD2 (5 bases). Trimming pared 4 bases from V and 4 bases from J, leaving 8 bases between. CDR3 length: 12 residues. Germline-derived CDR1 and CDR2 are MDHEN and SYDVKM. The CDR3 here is CASSWTHYEQYF. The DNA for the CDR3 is TGTGCCAGCAGTTGGACTCATTACGAGCAGTACTTC.

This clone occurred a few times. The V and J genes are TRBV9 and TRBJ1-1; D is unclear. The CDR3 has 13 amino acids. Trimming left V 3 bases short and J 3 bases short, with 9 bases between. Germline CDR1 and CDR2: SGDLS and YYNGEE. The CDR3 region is CASSAQADTEAFF. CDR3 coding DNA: TGTGCCAGCAGCGCCCAGGCGGACACTGAAGCTTTCTTT.

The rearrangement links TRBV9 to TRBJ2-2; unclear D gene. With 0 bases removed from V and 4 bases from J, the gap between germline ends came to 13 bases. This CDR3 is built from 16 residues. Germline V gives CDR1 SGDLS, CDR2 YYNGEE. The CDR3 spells CASSVDGPSFTGELFF. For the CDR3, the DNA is TGTGCCAGCAGCGTAGATGGACCTTCGTTCACCGGGGAGCTGTTTTTT.

CDR3 residues: CAISASGITEQFF. The CDR3 DNA reads as TGTGCCATCTCCGCTAGCGGGATTACTGAGCAGTTCTTC. The genes are TRBV10-3 and TRBJ2-1; TRBD2 matches at 9 bases. This CDR3 region has 13 residues. Losses at the gene ends were 8 bases for V and 9 bases for J; bases not matched to a gene: 8. CDR1 is ENHRY, CDR2 SYGVKD, per germline.

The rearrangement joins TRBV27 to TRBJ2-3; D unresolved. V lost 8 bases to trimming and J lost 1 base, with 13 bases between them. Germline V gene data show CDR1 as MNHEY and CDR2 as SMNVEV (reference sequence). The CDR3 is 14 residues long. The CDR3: CASLAAAGTDTQYF. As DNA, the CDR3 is TGTGCCAGCCTCGCGGCGGCAGGCACAGATACGCAGTATTTT.

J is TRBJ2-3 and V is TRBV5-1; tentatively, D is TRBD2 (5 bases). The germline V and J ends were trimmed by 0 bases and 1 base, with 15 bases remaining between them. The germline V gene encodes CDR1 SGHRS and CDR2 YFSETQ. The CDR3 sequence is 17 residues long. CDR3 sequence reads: CASSLERDAYGTDTQYF. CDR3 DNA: TGCGCCAGCAGCTTGGAACGGGATGCGTATGGCACAGATACGCAGTATTTT.

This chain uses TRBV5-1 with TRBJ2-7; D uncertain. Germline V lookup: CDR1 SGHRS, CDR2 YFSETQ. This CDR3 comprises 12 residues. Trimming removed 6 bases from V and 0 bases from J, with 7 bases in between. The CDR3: CASIRSSYEQYF. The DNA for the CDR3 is TGCGCCAGCATACGGTCCTCCTACGAGCAGTACTTC.

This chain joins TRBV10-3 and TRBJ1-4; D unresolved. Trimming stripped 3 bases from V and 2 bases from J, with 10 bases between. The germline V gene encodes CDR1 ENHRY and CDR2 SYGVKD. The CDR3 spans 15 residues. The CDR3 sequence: CAISDRGSTNEKLFF. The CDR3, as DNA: TGTGCCATCAGTGATCGTGGGTCCACTAATGAAAAACTGTTTTTT.

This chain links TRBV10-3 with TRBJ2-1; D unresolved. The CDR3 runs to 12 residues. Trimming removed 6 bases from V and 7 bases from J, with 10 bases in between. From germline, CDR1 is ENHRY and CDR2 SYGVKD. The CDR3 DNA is TGTGCCATCAGCCTTAACAGAAATGAGCAGTTCTTC. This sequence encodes CAISLNRNEQFF.

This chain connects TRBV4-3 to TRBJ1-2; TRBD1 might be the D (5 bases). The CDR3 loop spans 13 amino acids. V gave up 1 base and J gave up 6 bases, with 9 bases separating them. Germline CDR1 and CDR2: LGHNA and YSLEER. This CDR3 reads CASSQGQRDGYTF. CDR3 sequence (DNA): TGCGCCAGCAGCCAAGGACAGCGGGATGGCTACACCTTC.

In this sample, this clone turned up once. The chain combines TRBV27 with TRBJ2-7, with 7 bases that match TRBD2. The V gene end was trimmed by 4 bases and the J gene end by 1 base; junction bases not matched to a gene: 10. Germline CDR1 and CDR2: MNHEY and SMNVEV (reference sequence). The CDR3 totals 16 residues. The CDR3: CASSYTRTGLSYEQYF. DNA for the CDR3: TGTGCCAGCAGTTATACCCGGACGGGACTATCCTACGAGCAGTACTTC.

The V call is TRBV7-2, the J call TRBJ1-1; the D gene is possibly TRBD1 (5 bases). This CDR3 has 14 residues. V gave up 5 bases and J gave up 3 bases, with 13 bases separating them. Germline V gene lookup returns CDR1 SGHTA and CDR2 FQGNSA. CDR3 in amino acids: CASSLLGGDTEAFF. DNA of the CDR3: TGTGCCAGCAGCCTCCTGGGGGGTGACACTGAAGCTTTCTTT.

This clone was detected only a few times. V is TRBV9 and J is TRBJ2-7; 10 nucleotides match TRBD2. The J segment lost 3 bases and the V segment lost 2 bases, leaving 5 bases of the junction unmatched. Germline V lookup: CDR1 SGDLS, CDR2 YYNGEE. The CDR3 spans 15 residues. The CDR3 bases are TGTGCCAGCAGCGTTGGGACTAGCGTCAGCTACGAGCAGTACTTC. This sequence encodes CASSVGTSVSYEQYF.

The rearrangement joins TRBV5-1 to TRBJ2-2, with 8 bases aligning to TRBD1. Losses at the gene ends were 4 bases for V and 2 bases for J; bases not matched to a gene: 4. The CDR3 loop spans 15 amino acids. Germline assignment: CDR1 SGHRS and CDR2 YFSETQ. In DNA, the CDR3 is TGCGCCAGCAGCGGACAGGGCCCCAACACCGGGGAGCTGTTTTTT. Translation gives CASSGQGPNTGELFF.

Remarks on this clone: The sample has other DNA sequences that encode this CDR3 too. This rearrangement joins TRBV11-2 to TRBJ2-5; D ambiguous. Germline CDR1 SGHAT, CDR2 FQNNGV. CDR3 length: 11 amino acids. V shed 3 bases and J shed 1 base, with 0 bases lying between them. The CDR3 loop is CASSFQETQYF. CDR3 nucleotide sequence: TGTGCCAGCAGCTTCCAAGAGACCCAGTACTTC.

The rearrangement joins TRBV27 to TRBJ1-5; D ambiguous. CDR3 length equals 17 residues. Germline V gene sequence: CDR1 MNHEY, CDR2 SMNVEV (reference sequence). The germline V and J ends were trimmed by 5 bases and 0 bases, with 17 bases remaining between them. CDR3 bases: TGTGCCAGCAGTCTTCGGTACAGTTTTCTTAGCAATCAGCCCCAGCATTTT. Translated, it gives CASSLRYSFLSNQPQHF.

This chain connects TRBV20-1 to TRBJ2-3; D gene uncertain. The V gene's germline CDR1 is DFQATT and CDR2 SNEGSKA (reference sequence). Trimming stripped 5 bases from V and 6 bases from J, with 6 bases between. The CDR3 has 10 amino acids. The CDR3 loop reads CSASQDTQYF. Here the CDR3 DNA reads TGCAGTGCTTCGCAGGATACGCAGTATTTT.

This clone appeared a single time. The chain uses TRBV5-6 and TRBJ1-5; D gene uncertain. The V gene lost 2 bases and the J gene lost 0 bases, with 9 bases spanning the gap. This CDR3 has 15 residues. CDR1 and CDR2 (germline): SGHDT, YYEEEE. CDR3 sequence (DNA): TGTGCCAGCAGCTTCGGATGGGCTAGCAATCAGCCCCAGCATTTT. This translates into CASSFGWASNQPQHF.

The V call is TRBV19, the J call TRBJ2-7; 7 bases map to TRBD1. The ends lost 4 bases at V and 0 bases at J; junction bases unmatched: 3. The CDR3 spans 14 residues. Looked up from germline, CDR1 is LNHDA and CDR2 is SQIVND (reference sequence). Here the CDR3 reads CASSTTGFSYEQYF. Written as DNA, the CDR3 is TGTGCCAGTAGTACGACAGGGTTCTCCTACGAGCAGTACTTC.